One sample yielded the 21 T cell receptor beta chains listed below, sequenced in a study of cytomegalovirus exposure and HLA in healthy donors. The PCR had 60 Vbeta and 13 Jbeta primers. TCRdb's copy holds only in-frame clones and misses some; the assay was immunoSEQ multiplex PCR. The sample lists approximately 250,000 clones, roughly 78% seen once, with less than 0.6% in the top ten. What was sequenced was PBMCs. These receptors originate from a boy aged 5 to 17 in good health and CMV-seronegative.

This sequence joins TRBV5-6 and TRBJ1-2, with 7 bases that match TRBD1. Trimming at V came to 0 bases and at J to 8 bases, leaving 10 bases not matched to a gene. The CDR3 is 15 amino acids. In germline, CDR1 is SGHDT, CDR2 YYEEEE. The CDR3 region is CASSLVTGPILGYTF. The CDR3 nucleotides are TGTGCCAGCAGCTTGGTGACAGGGCCGATCTTGGGCTACACCTTC.

V and J are TRBV10-3 and TRBJ2-3, with 7 bases matching TRBD1. Trimming at V came to 0 bases and at J to 5 bases, leaving 8 bases not matched to a gene. Germline V gene lookup returns CDR1 ENHRY and CDR2 SYGVKD. CDR3 size: 16 residues. The DNA of the CDR3 is TGTGCCATCAGTGAGTCGCGGCAGGGGGAAGAAGATACGCAGTATTTT. This gives the protein CAISESRQGEEDTQYF.

This clone appeared once. CDR3 sequence reads: CASSRTGTGGYTF. CDR3 coding DNA: TGTGCCAGCAGCAGGACCGGGACAGGGGGCTACACCTTC. The chain has TRBV6-5 and TRBJ1-2, with 9 bases matching TRBD1. J gave up 8 bases and V 6 bases, and 7 bases lay outside the gene matches. Germline V gene lookup returns CDR1 MNHEY and CDR2 SVGAGI. This CDR3 comprises 13 residues.

This clone was detected only once. This chain uses TRBV5-5 with TRBJ2-7, with 8 positions matching TRBD2. Germline CDR1 and CDR2: SGHKS and YYEKEE (reference sequence). J was trimmed by 2 bases and V by 3 bases; bases with no gene match: 10. The CDR3 extends over 16 amino acids. CDR3 DNA sequence: TGTGCCAGCAGCTCCGAACCTGTAGCGGGACCCTACGAGCAGTACTTC. Translating it yields CASSSEPVAGPYEQYF.

This chain uses TRBV5-4 with TRBJ1-2, with D hard to call. Germline CDR1 and CDR2: SGHNT and YYREEE (reference sequence). V dropped 0 bases and J dropped 1 base, with 4 bases sitting between them. CDR3 size: 13 residues. The CDR3 sequence is CASSLDGNYGYTF. The CDR3 coding sequence is TGTGCCAGCAGCTTGGACGGTAACTATGGCTACACCTTC.

This clone was detected once. The chain joins TRBV18 to TRBJ1-4, with 11 bases identical to TRBD1. CDR1 and CDR2 from the germline V gene are KGHSH and LQKENI. V lost 4 bases to trimming and J lost 7 bases; unmatched junction nucleotides: 11. The CDR3 runs 17 residues. CDR3: CASSLQTWDRGSEKLFF. DNA of the CDR3: TGTGCCAGCTCACTACAAACGTGGGACAGGGGGAGTGAAAAACTGTTTTTT.

The sample holds one count of this clone. The chain combines TRBV18 with TRBJ2-5; possible D gene TRBD2, 6 bases. Looked up from germline, CDR1 is KGHSH and CDR2 is LQKENI. The CDR3 has 15 residues. V dropped 4 bases and J dropped 3 bases, with 15 bases sitting between them. CDR3: CASSQEVEGKETQYF. CDR3 DNA sequence: TGTGCCAGCTCACAGGAAGTGGAGGGTAAAGAGACCCAGTACTTC.

CDR3 sequence (DNA): TGTGCCAGCAGCGTAGGTTTTTCTACCGTTAAGAACACTGAAGCTTTCTTT. This sequence encodes CASSVGFSTVKNTEAFF. The chain recombines TRBV9 with TRBJ1-1; D remains unclear. The CDR3 sequence is 17 residues long. CDR1 and CDR2 (germline): SGDLS, YYNGEE. V was cut by 0 bases and J by 1 base, with 16 bases left in between.

About this clone: This same CDR3 is encoded by further DNA sequences in the sample. J is TRBJ1-1 and V is TRBV5-4; D is ambiguous. Germline V gene sequence: CDR1 SGHNT, CDR2 YYREEE (reference sequence). This CDR3 is built from 14 residues. The V end was cut by 2 bases, the J end by 1 base, with 9 bases between. The CDR3 DNA is TGTGCCAGCAGCTTAATAGGAGGGAACACTGAAGCTTTCTTT. This gives the protein CASSLIGGNTEAFF.

This clone turned up a few times. The chain couples TRBV4-1 to TRBJ2-5; 9 nucleotides agree with TRBD2. The CDR3 is 13 amino acids. Germline V lookup: CDR1 MGHRA, CDR2 YSYEKL. V gave up 8 bases and J gave up 2 bases; unmatched junction bases: 3. In nucleotides, the CDR3 is TGCGCCAGCGGACTAGCGAGACAAGAGACCCAGTACTTC. This codes for CASGLARQETQYF.

The chain uses TRBV11-2 and TRBJ2-3; 9 bases match TRBD2. CDR3 length: 15 amino acids. Germline loops: CDR1 SGHAT, CDR2 FQNNGV. Trimming removed 4 bases from V and 7 bases from J; junction bases left unmatched: 9. CDR3 loop: CASSSGAGGPNTQYF. CDR3 in DNA: TGTGCCAGCAGCTCCGGGGCGGGAGGGCCTAATACGCAGTATTTT.

The CDR3 sequence is CASSAAGRVAGELFF. For the CDR3, the DNA is TGTGCCAGCAGCGCCGCCGGGAGAGTGGCCGGGGAGCTGTTTTTT. V and J are TRBV7-8 and TRBJ2-2; tentatively, D is TRBD2 (6 bases). The CDR3 extends over 15 amino acids. Trimming pared 5 bases from V and 6 bases from J, leaving 16 bases between. CDR1 SGHVS and CDR2 FQNEAQ come from the germline V gene.

This clone was detected a few times. The V call is TRBV4-1, the J call TRBJ1-1; the match to TRBD1 covers 7 bases. The length of the CDR3 is 13 residues. V dropped 7 bases and J dropped 0; count of bases not matched to a gene: 2. The germline V gene encodes CDR1 MGHRA and CDR2 YSYEKL. CDR3: CASKGQLNTEAFF. DNA of the CDR3: TGCGCCAGCAAGGGACAGTTGAACACTGAAGCTTTCTTT.

The CDR3 coding sequence is TGTGCCAGCAGCCCCCCGGGACTCCAAGCTTTCTTT. Translating it yields CASSPPGLQAFF. V and J are TRBV14 and TRBJ1-1; perhaps TRBD1 as D (5 bases). The germline gives CDR1 SGHDN, CDR2 FVKESK. The CDR3 is 12 residues long. V was cut by 4 bases and J by 9 bases, with 12 bases left in between.

V usage is TRBV5-4 and J usage is TRBJ2-1; 10 nucleotides align to TRBD2. The CDR3 is 15 amino acids. Germline V gives CDR1 SGHNT, CDR2 YYREEE (reference sequence). With V trimmed by 1 base and J by 5 bases, 3 bases remained unmatched. This CDR3 is CASSLWLAGDNEQFF. CDR3 bases: TGTGCCAGCAGCTTGTGGCTAGCGGGGGACAATGAGCAGTTCTTC.

This clone was picked up a small number of times. The J gene is TRBJ1-5, the V gene TRBV6-1, with 9 bases identical to TRBD1. Germline lookup yields CDR1 MNHNS and CDR2 SASEGT. The CDR3 is 15 amino acids. V was pared by 6 bases and J by 1 base, with 4 bases of the junction left unmatched. The CDR3 reads CASSRTGESNQPQHF. The CDR3 nucleotides read TGTGCCAGCAGCCGGACAGGGGAAAGCAATCAGCCCCAGCATTTT.

V and J are TRBV2 and TRBJ2-1; the D gene is possibly TRBD2 (6 bases). The CDR3 consists of 15 residues. The ends were cut back, 4 bases at V and 3 bases at J, with 13 bases in the middle. The germline V gene has CDR1 SNHLY and CDR2 FYNNEI. Written as DNA, the CDR3 is TGTGCCAGCAGTGTAGCTTTGGGGGGCTACAATGAGCAGTTCTTC. The encoded protein is CASSVALGGYNEQFF. The entire variable domain, with the rest obtained from reference TRBV2 and TRBJ2-1, is as follows: EPEVTQTPSHQVTQMGQEVILRCVPISNHLYFYWYRQILGQKVEFLVSFYNNEISEKSEIFDDQFSVERPDGSNFTLKIRSTKLEDSAMYFCASSVALGGYNEQFFGPGTRLTVL.

V is TRBV7-6 and J is TRBJ2-1; 10 bases line up with TRBD1. V shed 2 bases, J shed 7 bases, and the junction held 5 bases outside the gene matches. The CDR3 has 15 amino acids. Germline loops: CDR1 SGHVS, CDR2 FNYEAQ. In nucleotides, the CDR3 is TGTGCCAGCAGCTTAAGACAGGGGGCTTATAATGAGCAGTTCTTC. This gives the protein CASSLRQGAYNEQFF.

The chain has TRBV27 and TRBJ1-2; TRBD1 matches 8 bases. In germline, CDR1 is MNHEY, CDR2 SMNVEV (reference sequence). This CDR3 has 14 amino acids. The J segment lost 8 bases and the V segment lost 1 base, leaving 6 bases of the junction unmatched. CDR3 DNA: TGTGCCAGCAGTTTATTACGGACAGGGCGCGGCTACACCTTC. This codes for CASSLLRTGRGYTF.

This clone was counted a few times. The chain is built from TRBV4-1 and TRBJ2-7, with a tentative D call TRBD1 (6 bases). Germline V gene lookup returns CDR1 MGHRA and CDR2 YSYEKL. The CDR3 runs 14 residues. Trimming took off 1 base at V and 1 base at J, with 8 bases between the two ends. The CDR3 reads CASSQGTDSYEQYF. The DNA for the CDR3 is TGCGCCAGCAGCCAAGGGACAGATTCCTACGAGCAGTACTTC.

This rearrangement joins TRBV7-3 to TRBJ2-2; a weak D match, TRBD1 (6 bases). This CDR3 spans 16 amino acids. Germline-derived CDR1 and CDR2 are SGHTA and FQGTGA. With 1 base removed from V and 0 bases from J, the gap between germline ends came to 9 bases. Here the CDR3 DNA reads TGTGCCAGCAGCTTAATGGACAGCTCGAACACCGGGGAGCTGTTTTTT. Its translation is CASSLMDSSNTGELFF. The full variable domain, rest sourced from reference TRBV7-3 and TRBJ2-2, is GAGVSQTPSNKVTEKGKYVELRCDPISGHTALYWYRQSLGQGPEFLIYFQGTGAADDSGLPNDRFFAVRPEGSVSTLKIQRTERGDSAVYLCASSLMDSSNTGELFFGEGSRLTVL.